The 19 T cell receptor beta chains below were found in one sample sequenced in a study of T-cell reconstitution after alpha-beta-depleted transplantation in children. The library targeted TCRbeta and was prepared with unique molecular identifiers. A single record per CDR3 protein comes from TCRdb applying MiXCR to the PCR reads. This table has about 640,000 distinct CDR3 sequences, approximately 12% appearing once. The sequenced sample was PBMCs, mostly from graft donor cells, obtained 360 days after TCRalphabeta/CD19-depleted stem cell transplant. These TCRs come from a male patient younger than 18 who had a stem cell transplant for acute myeloid leukemia, so the T cells may come from the graft donor.

This clonotype was counted only a few times. CDR3 sequence: CSARDGQPMNTEAFF. The DNA for the CDR3 is TGCAGTGCTAGAGATGGACAGCCCATGAACACTGAAGCTTTCTTT. The chain uses TRBV20-1 and TRBJ1-1, with D possibly TRBD1 on 6 matching bases. The CDR3 spans 15 residues. Germline V gene sequence: CDR1 DFQATT, CDR2 SNEGSKA (reference sequence). Trimming removed 0 bases from V and 0 bases from J, with 11 bases in between.

The CDR3, as DNA: TGCGCCAGCAGCTTGCAACTAGCCGAGTACGAGCAGTACTTC. The encoded protein is CASSLQLAEYEQYF. The V call is TRBV5-1, the J call TRBJ2-7, with a tentative D call TRBD2 (6 bases). The CDR3 has 14 residues. V dropped 1 base and J dropped 4 bases, with 12 bases sitting between them. Germline V lookup: CDR1 SGHRS, CDR2 YFSETQ.

The chain couples TRBV6-2 or TRBV6-3 to TRBJ2-7; the match to TRBD2 covers 9 bases. Unmatched junction bases numbered 8, after V lost 0 bases and J lost 2 bases. Germline V gene lookup returns CDR1 MNHEY and CDR2 SVGEGT. The CDR3 is made up of 17 amino acids. CDR3 protein: CASSYSWTSARAYEQYF. The CDR3 DNA reads TGTGCCAGCAGTTACTCGTGGACTAGCGCAAGGGCCTACGAGCAGTACTTC.

The chain combines TRBV10-3 with TRBJ2-1; TRBD1 matches 11 bases. The CDR3 contains 16 residues. V lost 1 base to trimming and J lost 7 bases; unmatched junction nucleotides: 6. From germline, CDR1 is ENHRY and CDR2 SYGVKD. The CDR3 sequence is CAISELGGQGENEQFF. Written as DNA, the CDR3 is TGTGCCATCAGTGAGTTGGGGGGACAGGGGGAAAATGAGCAGTTCTTC.

This clonotype was seen more than once but under ten times. CDR3 sequence reads: CASSQDYRRSETDTQYF. In nucleotides, the CDR3 is TGTGCCAGCAGCCAAGACTACCGGAGGAGTGAGACAGATACGCAGTATTTT. The V call is TRBV14, the J call TRBJ2-3; D is possibly TRBD2 (5 bases). The CDR3 runs to 17 residues. Germline loops: CDR1 SGHDN, CDR2 FVKESK. V was shortened by 0 bases and J by 3 bases, with 16 bases between the two germline ends.

The V and J genes are TRBV29-1 and TRBJ1-1, with D tentatively TRBD1 (6 bases). V lost 6 bases and J lost 5, with 13 bases in between. Germline V gene lookup returns CDR1 SQVTM and CDR2 ANQGSEA. This CDR3 region has 12 residues. The CDR3 reads CSVKYRVTEAFF. Here the CDR3 DNA reads TGCAGCGTAAAATACAGGGTTACTGAAGCTTTCTTT.

This clonotype was observed at least ten times. The rearrangement joins TRBV28 to TRBJ2-7; TRBD1 might be the D (6 bases). V was trimmed by 5 bases and J by 0 bases, leaving 14 bases between them. CDR3 length equals 15 residues. Germline-derived CDR1 and CDR2 are MDHEN and SYDVKM. The CDR3 coding sequence is TGTGCCAGCAGTCCCCCGGGACACCTCTCCTACGAGCAGTACTTC. Amino acid sequence: CASSPPGHLSYEQYF.

The V call is TRBV28, the J call TRBJ2-1; D is unclear. This CDR3 has 11 residues. Germline values: CDR1 MDHEN, CDR2 SYDVKM. The germline V and J ends were trimmed by 5 bases and 7 bases, with 6 bases remaining between them. The CDR3 region has the DNA TGTGCCAGCAGTCGAGAAAATGAGCAGTTCTTC. Translating it yields CASSRENEQFF.

The table lists this clonotype with many counts. The genes are TRBV29-1 and TRBJ1-3, with TRBD1 matching 7 bases. Trimming removed 6 bases from V and 0 bases from J; junction bases left unmatched: 8. The CDR3 totals 15 residues. Germline V CDR1 and CDR2: SQVTM, ANQGSEA. This chain's CDR3 is CSVSGTVTSGNTIYF. The CDR3 DNA follows: TGCAGCGTCTCCGGGACAGTCACCTCTGGAAACACCATATATTTT.

The gene calls are TRBV6-2 or TRBV6-3 and TRBJ2-2, with 11 bases matching TRBD2. Trimming at V came to 5 bases and at J to 0 bases, leaving 2 bases not matched to a gene. The CDR3 is 16 amino acids. The germline gives CDR1 MNHEY, CDR2 SVGEGT. CDR3 nucleotide sequence: TGTGCCAGCAGTGCGACTAGCGGGGCGAACACCGGGGAGCTGTTTTTT. It is translated as CASSATSGANTGELFF.

This clonotype was observed a handful of times. The junction departs from the called germline gene at one end, perhaps through a read error. The J gene is TRBJ2-1, the V gene TRBV28; weak D call: TRBD1 (5 bases). This CDR3 is built from 12 residues. Looked up from germline, CDR1 is MDHEN and CDR2 is SYDVKM. CDR3: CASSLAAGLGIF. In DNA, the CDR3 is TGTGCCAGCAGTTTAGCTGCAGGGCTTGGAATCTTC.

There are many counts of this clonotype. The chain has TRBV28 and TRBJ1-4; TRBD1 matches at 9 bases. The CDR3 runs 18 residues. Germline CDR1 and CDR2: MDHEN and SYDVKM. V shed 5 bases and J 8 bases; nucleotides not matched to a gene: 18. CDR3: CASSRDREWDSVREKLFF. In DNA form, the CDR3 reads TGTGCCAGCAGTAGGGACAGGGAATGGGACTCCGTCCGGGAAAAACTGTTTTTT.

The chain joins TRBV7-6 to TRBJ2-1; D remains unclear. CDR1 is SGHVS, CDR2 FNYEAQ, per germline. The CDR3 loop spans 13 amino acids. The V gene lost 3 bases and the J gene lost 4 bases, with 7 bases spanning the gap. The CDR3 loop reads CASSLYLYNEQFF. The CDR3, as DNA: TGTGCCAGCAGCTTGTATCTATACAATGAGCAGTTCTTC.

This clonotype was seen a handful of times. This rearrangement joins TRBV6-2 or TRBV6-3 to TRBJ2-1, with 12 bases matching TRBD2. V was pared by 3 bases and J by 0 bases, with 6 bases of the junction left unmatched. The CDR3 extends over 18 amino acids. Germline V CDR1 and CDR2: MNHEY, SVGEGT. In DNA form, the CDR3 reads TGTGCCAGCAGTTATGAGGCTAGCGGGAGGGGCTCCTACAATGAGCAGTTCTTC. Translation: CASSYEASGRGSYNEQFF.

The chain has TRBV7-8 and TRBJ2-3; 11 positions agree with TRBD2. J gave up 2 bases and V 2 bases, and 3 bases lay outside the gene matches. Germline V CDR1 and CDR2: SGHVS, FQNEAQ. The CDR3 totals 16 residues. CDR3 nucleotide sequence: TGTGCCAGCAGCTTATTTAGCGGGAGGGCCACAGATACGCAGTATTTT. It is translated as CASSLFSGRATDTQYF.

This clonotype was counted only a few times. The genes are TRBV20-1 and TRBJ2-7; 7 bases are shared with TRBD2. Germline CDR1 and CDR2: DFQATT and SNEGSKA (reference sequence). J was trimmed by 4 bases and V by 3 bases; bases with no gene match: 9. This CDR3 contains 14 residues. In DNA, the CDR3 is TGCAGTGCTAGGAAGCCGAGCGGGAAGTACGAGCAGTACTTC. The encoded protein is CSARKPSGKYEQYF.

This clonotype occurred a few times. The chain couples TRBV6-5 to TRBJ2-7, with no clear D. Trimming cost V 2 bases and J 1 base, with 9 bases left between them. CDR1 and CDR2 (germline): MNHEY, SVGAGI. This CDR3 is built from 14 residues. CDR3 sequence reads: CASSYGLGSYEQYF. In DNA, the CDR3 is TGTGCCAGCAGTTACGGCTTGGGGTCCTACGAGCAGTACTTC.

This clonotype was seen many times. CDR3 protein: CASSQVRGGYEQYF. CDR3 nucleotides: TGCGCCAGCAGCCAAGTGCGGGGCGGCTACGAGCAGTACTTC. The gene calls are TRBV4-3 and TRBJ2-7; the D gene is possibly TRBD2 (6 bases). V was trimmed by 1 base and J by 3 bases, leaving 10 bases between them. CDR3 length: 14 residues. Germline CDR1 reads LGHNA; CDR2 reads YSLEER.

This clonotype was counted between two and nine times. The chain joins TRBV29-1 to TRBJ2-7, with 10 bases lining up with TRBD1. Germline V gives CDR1 SQVTM, CDR2 ANQGSEA. V trimming: 8 bases; J trimming: 7 bases; junction bases outside the gene matches: 5. This CDR3 comprises 11 residues. CDR3 nucleotides: TGCAGCACCCGGACAGGGGGTGAGCAGTACTTC. Amino acid sequence: CSTRTGGEQYF.